Listed below are T cell receptor beta chains from one sample, sequenced in a study of T cells after yellow fever vaccination. A single record per CDR3 protein comes from TCRdb applying MiXCR to the 5' RACE reads. The profile shows roughly 520,000 distinct CDR3 sequences, around a fifth of them singletons. Sequencing used PBMCs, obtained approximately 20 days after the first yellow fever vaccination. The receptors originated from a man between 18 and 29 years old who received the YFV17D yellow fever vaccine. CDR3s include the opening cysteine and the closing phenylalanine or tryptophan. The D gene is left open where the match is weak. Not all rows give a size; the values are once, few, many and, for expanded clones, a class.

j_gene,v_gene,abundance,d_gene,CDR3aa,CDR3nt
TRBJ2-1,TRBV12-3/TRBV12-4,NA,TRBD2,CASSLGGGGQFF,TGTGCCAGCAGTTTAGGGGGCGGGGGGCAGTTCTTC
TRBJ1-5,TRBV4-3,few,NA,CASSQSPGADNQPQHF,TGCGCCAGCAGCCAATCCCCAGGGGCGGACAATCAGCCCCAGCATTTT
TRBJ2-3,TRBV15,few,NA,CATSREIGGTYTDTQYF,TGTGCCACCAGCAGAGAAATCGGGGGCACCTACACAGATACGCAGTATTTT
TRBJ1-4,TRBV4-2,NA,NA,CPSSQSGTVDEKLFF,TGTCCCAGCAGCCAGTCCGGGACGGTCGATGAAAAACTGTTTTTT
TRBJ2-7,TRBV20-1,NA,NA,CSARQTGLSYEQYF,TGCAGTGCTAGACAAACAGGGCTTAGCTACGAGCAGTACTTC
TRBJ2-7,TRBV18,few,TRBD1,CASSSQDRDEQYF,TGTGCCAGCTCCTCCCAGGACAGGGACGAGCAGTACTTC
TRBJ2-2,TRBV28,few,NA,CASRTTGNTGELFF,TGTGCCAGCAGGACGACAGGGAACACCGGGGAGCTGTTTTTT
TRBJ2-3,TRBV5-1,few,NA,CASSGGAFADTQYF,TGCGCCAGCAGTGGGGGGGCGTTTGCAGATACGCAGTATTTT
TRBJ1-2,TRBV4-1,NA,NA,CASSQDIRAAYGYTF,TGCGCCAGCAGCCAAGATATTAGGGCAGCCTATGGCTACACCTTC
TRBJ1-1,TRBV5-4,NA,TRBD1,CASSLHVTGGGTEAFF,TGTGCCAGCAGCTTACATGTCACAGGGGGGGGCACTGAAGCTTTCTTT
TRBJ2-2,TRBV4-1,NA,NA,CASRKPGSTTGELFF,TGCGCCAGCAGGAAACCGGGCTCTACTACCGGGGAGCTGTTTTTT
TRBJ1-2,TRBV18,NA,NA,CASSPSADSGYTF,TGTGCCAGCTCACCAAGCGCAGATAGTGGCTACACCTTC
TRBJ2-1,TRBV5-1,NA,TRBD1,CASSYDREDGEQFF,TGCGCCAGCAGCTATGACAGGGAAGACGGTGAGCAGTTCTTC
TRBJ2-1,TRBV20-1,NA,TRBD2,CSARRTGTSLIEQFF,TGCAGTGCTAGAAGGACCGGGACTAGCTTAATTGAGCAGTTCTTC
TRBJ2-5,TRBV7-9,NA,NA,CASSFSSDWGTQYF,TGTGCCAGCAGCTTTTCATCGGACTGGGGGACCCAGTACTTC
TRBJ2-1,TRBV2,NA,TRBD1,CASSVGQANEQFF,TGTGCCAGCAGTGTTGGACAGGCTAATGAGCAGTTCTTC
TRBJ2-3,TRBV5-1,few,TRBD2,CASSLATSGNTDTQYF,TGCGCCAGCAGCTTGGCCACTAGCGGGAACACAGATACGCAGTATTTT
TRBJ2-2,TRBV12-3/TRBV12-4,NA,NA,CASRSLNTGELFF,TGTGCCAGCAGGTCCCTGAACACCGGGGAGCTGTTTTTT
TRBJ1-1,TRBV7-8,NA,NA,CASSLILNTEAFF,TGTGCCAGCAGCTTAATCCTGAACACTGAAGCTTTCTTT
TRBJ2-3,TRBV6-1,few,TRBD1,CASNIFPGQGTDTQYF,TGTGCCAGCAATATCTTTCCGGGACAGGGAACAGATACGCAGTATTTT
TRBJ1-5,TRBV4-1,NA,TRBD1,CASSATGGERTQHF,TGCGCCAGCAGCGCGACAGGGGGGGAGAGGACCCAGCATTTT
TRBJ2-2,TRBV12-3/TRBV12-4,many,NA,CASSKQGSGELFF,TGTGCCAGCAGTAAACAGGGTTCCGGGGAGCTGTTTTTT
TRBJ2-2,TRBV6-2/TRBV6-3,NA,NA,CASKAGALLANTGELFF,TGTGCCAGCAAGGCGGGGGCTTTACTCGCGAACACCGGGGAGCTGTTTTTT
TRBJ2-5,TRBV4-2,NA,NA,CASSQARTGRKTQYF,TGTGCCAGCAGCCAAGCCCGGACTGGCAGGAAGACCCAGTACTTC
TRBJ2-1,TRBV24-1,few,TRBD2,CATSDGSGGGNEQFF,TGTGCCACCAGTGATGGGAGCGGGGGGGGGAATGAGCAGTTCTTC
TRBJ2-7,TRBV30,NA,NA,CAWSGNYEQYF,TGTGCCTGGAGTGGGAACTACGAGCAGTACTTC
TRBJ2-1,TRBV9,NA,TRBD2,CASSAPGTRGNEQFF,TGTGCCAGCAGCGCTCCCGGGACTAGAGGCAATGAGCAGTTCTTC
TRBJ2-7,TRBV6-1,NA,NA,CASSNSEIGTYEQYF,TGTGCCAGCAGCAATTCAGAGATAGGTACCTACGAGCAGTACTTC
TRBJ1-4,TRBV29-1,NA,NA,CSVDRGRGEKLFF,TGCAGCGTTGACCGCGGGAGAGGGGAAAAACTGTTTTTT
TRBJ1-5,TRBV10-3,NA,NA,CAISENDNQPQHF,TGTGCCATCAGTGAGAATGACAATCAGCCCCAGCATTTT
TRBJ1-2,TRBV12-3/TRBV12-4,NA,NA,CASSLWTNYGYTF,TGTGCCAGCAGTTTGTGGACCAACTATGGCTACACCTTC
TRBJ2-1,TRBV20-1,few,TRBD2,CSASSSGGLYNEQFF,TGCAGTGCTAGCTCCAGCGGGGGGTTATACAATGAGCAGTTCTTC
TRBJ2-7,TRBV20-1,few,NA,CSARDPIETSEQYF,TGCAGTGCTAGAGATCCTATCGAGACTAGTGAGCAGTACTTC
TRBJ2-6,TRBV30,NA,TRBD1,CALTGDSGANVLTF,TGTGCCTTAACAGGGGACTCTGGGGCCAACGTCCTGACTTTC
TRBJ1-2,TRBV9,few,TRBD1,CASSPGTGTLGYTF,TGTGCCAGCAGCCCCGGGACAGGGACCCTTGGCTACACCTTC
TRBJ2-3,TRBV9,few,NA,CASSARRGSDTQYF,TGTGCCAGCAGCGCTCGCCGGGGTTCAGATACGCAGTATTTT
TRBJ2-7,TRBV29-1,few,NA,CSVLSQGLYEQYF,TGCAGCGTTCTCTCTCAGGGTTTGTACGAGCAGTACTTC
TRBJ1-1,TRBV7-9,NA,NA,CASSWGGTQAFF,TGTGCCAGCAGCTGGGGGGGGACACAGGCTTTCTTT
TRBJ1-2,TRBV2,NA,NA,CASSERGSALSYGYTF,TGTGCCAGCAGTGAGAGGGGTTCGGCCTTAAGCTATGGCTACACCTTC
TRBJ2-7,TRBV11-2,NA,NA,CASNLPGVSYEQYF,TGTGCCAGCAACCTGCCCGGGGTGTCCTACGAGCAGTACTTC